This TCR beta chain appears in the sequencing data of a study of blood T cell repertoires in COVID-19. On the study more broadly: Samples of COVID-19 (acute and convalescent) were obtained from the United States, Italy and Spain. Sample material is recorded as cDNA or gDNA derived from T cells, B-cell-depleted T cells, or PBMCs.

This CDR3 is built from 15 residues. The ends were cut back, 2 bases at V and 0 bases at J, with 11 bases in the middle. Looked up from germline, CDR1 is MDHEN and CDR2 is SYDVKM. TCRdb's copy holds only in-frame clones and misses some; the assay was immunoSEQ multiplex PCR. The sample lists tens of thousands of clones; 75% to 90% were seen once. This sequence originates from a man aged 80 or over with acute or convalescent COVID-19. The sample taken for sequencing was peripheral blood. J is TRBJ2-7 and V is TRBV28; D is possibly TRBD1 (6 bases). CDR3 in DNA: TGTGCCAGCAGTTTAGGGGCGGACAGCTCCTACGAGCAGTACTTC. It encodes CASSLGADSSYEQYF.